This T cell receptor (beta chain) was profiled in a study of blood T cell repertoires in COVID-19. Study-level information: T cells, B-cell-depleted T cells, or PBMCs provided the cDNA or gDNA that served as material.

The J segment lost 2 bases and the V segment lost 1 base, leaving 5 bases of the junction unmatched. Germline V gives CDR1 SGHVS, CDR2 FNYEAQ. The CDR3 spans 17 residues. Clinical history reported by participants formed the basis on which cohorts were assigned. Repertoires were generated with immunoSEQ multiplex PCR, while TCRdb's copy carries only in-frame clones and drops some. The table records roughly 220,000 clones, roughly 90% of them present only once. The receptor was isolated from a woman in her forties with acute COVID-19. This sequence joins TRBV7-6 and TRBJ2-1, with 10 positions matching TRBD1. The specimen was PBMCs or T cells enriched from blood (not recorded which). The CDR3 DNA reads TGTGCCAGCAGCTTAGGGCAGACAGGGGGCGCCTACAATGAGCAGTTCTTC. Residues: CASSLGQTGGAYNEQFF.